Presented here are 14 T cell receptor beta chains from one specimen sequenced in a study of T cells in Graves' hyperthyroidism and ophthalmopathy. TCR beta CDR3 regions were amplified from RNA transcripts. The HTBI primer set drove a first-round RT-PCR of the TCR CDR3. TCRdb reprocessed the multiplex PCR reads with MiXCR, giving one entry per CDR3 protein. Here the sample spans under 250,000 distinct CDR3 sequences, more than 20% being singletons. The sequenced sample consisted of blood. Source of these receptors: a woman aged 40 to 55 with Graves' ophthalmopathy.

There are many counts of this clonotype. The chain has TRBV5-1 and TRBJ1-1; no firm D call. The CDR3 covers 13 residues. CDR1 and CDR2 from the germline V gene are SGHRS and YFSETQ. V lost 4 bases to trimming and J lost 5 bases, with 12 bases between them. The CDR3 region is CASSPDGGTEAFF. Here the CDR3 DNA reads TGCGCCAGCAGCCCGGACGGTGGGACTGAAGCTTTCTTT.

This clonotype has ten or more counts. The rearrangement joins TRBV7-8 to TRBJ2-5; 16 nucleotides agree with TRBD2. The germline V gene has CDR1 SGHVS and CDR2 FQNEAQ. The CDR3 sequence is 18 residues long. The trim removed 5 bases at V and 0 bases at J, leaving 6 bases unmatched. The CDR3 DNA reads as TGTGCCAGCAGCGAGGGACTAGCGGGAGGGCCCTACCAAGAGACCCAGTACTTC. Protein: CASSEGLAGGPYQETQYF. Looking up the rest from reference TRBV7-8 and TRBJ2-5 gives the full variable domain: GAGVSQSPRYKVAKRGQDVALRCDPISGHVSLFWYQQALGQGPEFLTYFQNEAQLDKSGLPSDRFFAERPEGSVSTLKIQRTQQEDSAVYLCASSEGLAGGPYQETQYFGPGTRLLVL.

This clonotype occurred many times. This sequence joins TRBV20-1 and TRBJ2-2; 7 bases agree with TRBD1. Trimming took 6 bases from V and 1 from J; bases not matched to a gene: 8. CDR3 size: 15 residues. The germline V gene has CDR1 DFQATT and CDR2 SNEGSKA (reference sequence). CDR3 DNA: TGCAGTGCGAATCCGGGACAGATGAACACCGGGGAGCTGTTTTTT. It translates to CSANPGQMNTGELFF.

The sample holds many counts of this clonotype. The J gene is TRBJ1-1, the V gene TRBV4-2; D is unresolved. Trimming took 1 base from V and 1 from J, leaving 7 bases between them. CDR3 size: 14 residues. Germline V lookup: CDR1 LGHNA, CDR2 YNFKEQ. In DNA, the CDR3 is TGTGCCAGCAGCCAAGGGCCGTCGAACACTGAAGCTTTCTTT. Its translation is CASSQGPSNTEAFF.

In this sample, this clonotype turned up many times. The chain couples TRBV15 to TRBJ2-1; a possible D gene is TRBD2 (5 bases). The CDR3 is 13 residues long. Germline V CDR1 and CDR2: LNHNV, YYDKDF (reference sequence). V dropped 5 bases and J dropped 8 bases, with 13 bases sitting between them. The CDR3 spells CATSVRSGYEQFF. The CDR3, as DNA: TGTGCCACCAGCGTTCGTTCGGGGTATGAGCAGTTCTTC.

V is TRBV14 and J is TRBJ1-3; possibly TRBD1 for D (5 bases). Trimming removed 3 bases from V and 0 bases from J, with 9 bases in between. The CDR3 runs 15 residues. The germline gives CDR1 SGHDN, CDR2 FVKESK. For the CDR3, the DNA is TGTGCCAGCAGCCAGTACGGGGCCTCTGGAAACACCATATATTTT. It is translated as CASSQYGASGNTIYF.

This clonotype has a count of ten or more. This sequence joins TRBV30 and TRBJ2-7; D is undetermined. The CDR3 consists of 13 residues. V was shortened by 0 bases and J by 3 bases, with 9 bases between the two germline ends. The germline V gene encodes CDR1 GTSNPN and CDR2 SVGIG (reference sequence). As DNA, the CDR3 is TGTGCCTGGAGTGTAGGGATAAACTACGAGCAGTACTTC. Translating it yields CAWSVGINYEQYF.

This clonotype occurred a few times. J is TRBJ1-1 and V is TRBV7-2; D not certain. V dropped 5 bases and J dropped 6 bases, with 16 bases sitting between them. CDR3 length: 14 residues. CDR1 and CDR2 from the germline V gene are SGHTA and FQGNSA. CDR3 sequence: CASSPSAGYPEAFF. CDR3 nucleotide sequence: TGTGCCAGCAGCCCATCAGCCGGATACCCTGAAGCTTTCTTT.

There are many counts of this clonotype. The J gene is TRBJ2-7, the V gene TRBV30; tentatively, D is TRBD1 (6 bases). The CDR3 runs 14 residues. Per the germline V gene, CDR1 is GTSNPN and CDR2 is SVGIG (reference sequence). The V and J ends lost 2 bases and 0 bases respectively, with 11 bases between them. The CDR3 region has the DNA TGTGCCTGGAGTTCGAGGGGGTTCTCCTACGAGCAGTACTTC. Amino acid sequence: CAWSSRGFSYEQYF.

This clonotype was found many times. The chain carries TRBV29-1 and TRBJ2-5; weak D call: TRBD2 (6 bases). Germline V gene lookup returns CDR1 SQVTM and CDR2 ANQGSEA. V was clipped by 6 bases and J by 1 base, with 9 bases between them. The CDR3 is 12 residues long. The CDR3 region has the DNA TGCAGCGTCGGGGGACTCCAAGAGACCCAGTACTTC. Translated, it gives CSVGGLQETQYF.

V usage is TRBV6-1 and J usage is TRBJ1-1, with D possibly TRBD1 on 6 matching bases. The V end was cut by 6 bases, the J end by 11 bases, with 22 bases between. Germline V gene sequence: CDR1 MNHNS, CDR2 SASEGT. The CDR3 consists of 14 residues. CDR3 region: CASRGGTQGSEAFF. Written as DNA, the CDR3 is TGTGCCAGCAGGGGGGGGACACAGGGCAGTGAGGCTTTCTTT.

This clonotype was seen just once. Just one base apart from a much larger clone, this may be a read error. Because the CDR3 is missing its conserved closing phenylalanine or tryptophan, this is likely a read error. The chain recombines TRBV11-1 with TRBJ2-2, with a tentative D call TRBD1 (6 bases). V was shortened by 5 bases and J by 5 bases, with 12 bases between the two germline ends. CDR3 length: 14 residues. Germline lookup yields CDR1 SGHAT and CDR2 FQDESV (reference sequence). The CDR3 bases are TGTGCCAGCAGCCGCAGGGGACGGACCGGGGAGCTGTTTCTT. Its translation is CASSRRGRTGELFL.

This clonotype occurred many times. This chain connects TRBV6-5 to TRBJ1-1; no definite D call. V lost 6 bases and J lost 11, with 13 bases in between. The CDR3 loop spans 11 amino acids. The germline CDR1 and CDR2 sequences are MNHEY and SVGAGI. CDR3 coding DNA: TGTGCCAGCAGGGCGACCGTATTTGCTTTCTTT. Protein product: CASRATVFAFF.

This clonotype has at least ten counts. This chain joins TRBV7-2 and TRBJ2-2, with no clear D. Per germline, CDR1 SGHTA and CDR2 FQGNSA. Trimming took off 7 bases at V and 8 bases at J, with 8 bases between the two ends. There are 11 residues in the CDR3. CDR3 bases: TGTGCCAGCACCTCTTGGGGGGAGCTGTTTTTT. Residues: CASTSWGELFF. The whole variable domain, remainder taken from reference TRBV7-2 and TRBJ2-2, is GAGVSQSPSNKVTEKGKDVELRCDPISGHTALYWYRQSLGQGLEFLIYFQGNSAPDKSGLPSDRFSAERTGGSVSTLTIQRTQQEDSAVYLCASTSWGELFFGEGSRLTVL.